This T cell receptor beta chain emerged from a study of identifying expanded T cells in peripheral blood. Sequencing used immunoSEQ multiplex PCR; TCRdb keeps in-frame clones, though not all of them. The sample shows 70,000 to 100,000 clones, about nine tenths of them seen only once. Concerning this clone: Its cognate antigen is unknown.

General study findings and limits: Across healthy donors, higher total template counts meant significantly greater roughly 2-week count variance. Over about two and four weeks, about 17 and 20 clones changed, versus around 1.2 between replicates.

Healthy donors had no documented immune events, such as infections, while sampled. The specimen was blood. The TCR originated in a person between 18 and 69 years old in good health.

CDR3 loop: CASHRGGTGELFF. Here the CDR3 DNA reads TGTGCCAGCCACAGGGGGGGCACCGGGGAGCTGTTTTTT. The V gene is TRBV5-4, the J gene TRBJ2-2; D possibly corresponds to TRBD1 (8 bases). V was trimmed by 7 bases and J by 4 bases, leaving 11 bases between them. Germline V CDR1 and CDR2: SGHNT, YYREEE (reference sequence). The CDR3 sequence is 13 residues long.